Below, 8 T cell receptor beta chains from the same sample are listed, as sequenced in a study of T cell repertoires in cytomegalovirus infection. These receptors lack a known antigen. One entry per CDR3 protein results from TCRdb running MiXCR on the reads. The sample yields 900,000 to 950,000 distinct CDR3 sequences, approximately 30% seen once. Material: cultured CD8+ T cells from PBMCs, obtained from culture after CMV antigen stimulation. Receptors were obtained from a human donor in good health (CMV status not recorded). Some clones in this sample may be carry-over from other donors' samples.

Only a few counts were recorded for this clonotype. This chain links TRBV12-3 or TRBV12-4 with TRBJ2-7; either TRBD1 or TRBD2 may supply D (5 bases each). This CDR3 region has 11 residues. Between the trimmed V and J ends, which lost 4 bases and 6 bases, there was a span of 7 bases. CDR3 residues: CASSSGSEQYV. CDR3 bases: TGTGCCAGCAGTTCAGGGAGCGAGCAGTACGTC.

A note on this clonotype: Its ends do not fully match the called genes, so a read error is possible. The chain recombines TRBV7-2 with TRBJ1-6; D is unresolved. The CDR3 extends over 15 amino acids. The V gene's germline CDR1 is SGHTA and CDR2 FQGNSA. The CDR3 loop is CASSLSGFIEAPLHF. Written as DNA, the CDR3 is TGTGCCAGTAGCTTAAGTGGCTTTATCGAGGCACCCCTCCACTTT.

This rearrangement joins TRBV28 to TRBJ1-1, with D possibly being TRBD1 (6 bases). This CDR3 region has 15 residues. Germline values: CDR1 MDHEN, CDR2 SYDVKM. Trimming shortened V by 2 bases and J by 3 bases, and 13 bases separated the two germline ends. CDR3 sequence reads: CASSLGYRVYTEAFF. In nucleotides, the CDR3 is TGTGCCAGCAGTTTAGGGTACAGGGTCTACACTGAAGCTTTCTTT.

V usage is TRBV4-2 and J usage is TRBJ1-2; the match to TRBD1 covers 8 bases. The trim removed 4 bases at V and 14 bases at J, leaving 15 bases unmatched. The CDR3 runs 14 residues. CDR1 is LGHNA and CDR2 is YNFKEQ in the germline V gene. The CDR3 reads CASSLRLDRAFYTF. DNA of the CDR3: TGTGCCAGCAGCCTCAGGCTGGACAGGGCCTTTTATACCTTC.

The sample holds a few counts of this clonotype. The CDR3 sequence: CASSLTPETRTNYGYTF. DNA of the CDR3: TGTGCCAGCAGTCTTACGCCCGAGACAAGAACTAACTATGGCTACACCTTC. This chain uses TRBV6-2 or TRBV6-3 with TRBJ1-2; D is unresolved. Trimming shortened V by 5 bases and J by 0 bases, and 19 bases separated the two germline ends. This CDR3 region has 17 residues. CDR1 MNHEY and CDR2 SVGEGT come from the germline V gene.

The rearrangement uses TRBV28 and TRBJ2-7; 9 bases fit TRBD2. The CDR3 runs to 14 residues. The germline gives CDR1 MDHEN, CDR2 SYDVKM. The V segment lost 6 bases and the J segment 3 bases; nucleotides outside the gene matches: 6. CDR3 bases: TGTGCCAGCAGATCAGCGGGGGGCCTCTACGAGCAGTACGTC. This sequence encodes CASRSAGGLYEQYV.

This chain joins TRBV7-2 and TRBJ1-5; 9 bases are a match to TRBD1. V was clipped by 5 bases and J by 2 bases; unmatched bases: 4. This CDR3 has 15 residues. Germline V CDR1 and CDR2: SGHTA, FQGNSA. CDR3 region: CASSRWTGGNQPQHF. CDR3 in DNA: TGTGCCAGCAGCCGTTGGACAGGGGGCAATCAGCCCCAGCATTTT. Full variable domain (outside the CDR3, taken from reference TRBV7-2 and TRBJ1-5): GAGVSQSPSNKVTEKGKDVELRCDPISGHTALYWYRQSLGQGLEFLIYFQGNSAPDKSGLPSDRFSAERTGGSVSTLTIQRTQQEDSAVYLCASSRWTGGNQPQHFGDGTRLSIL.

A few counts support this clonotype. In nucleotides, the CDR3 is TGTGCCAGCAGTTACGGTTACTACGGGGCGACTGAAGCTTTCTTT. Protein sequence: CASSYGYYGATEAFF. The chain couples TRBV6-5 to TRBJ1-1, with a tentative D call TRBD1 (5 bases). This CDR3 region has 15 residues. The V gene lost 2 bases and the J gene lost 5 bases, with 15 bases spanning the gap. In germline, CDR1 is MNHEY, CDR2 SVGAGI.